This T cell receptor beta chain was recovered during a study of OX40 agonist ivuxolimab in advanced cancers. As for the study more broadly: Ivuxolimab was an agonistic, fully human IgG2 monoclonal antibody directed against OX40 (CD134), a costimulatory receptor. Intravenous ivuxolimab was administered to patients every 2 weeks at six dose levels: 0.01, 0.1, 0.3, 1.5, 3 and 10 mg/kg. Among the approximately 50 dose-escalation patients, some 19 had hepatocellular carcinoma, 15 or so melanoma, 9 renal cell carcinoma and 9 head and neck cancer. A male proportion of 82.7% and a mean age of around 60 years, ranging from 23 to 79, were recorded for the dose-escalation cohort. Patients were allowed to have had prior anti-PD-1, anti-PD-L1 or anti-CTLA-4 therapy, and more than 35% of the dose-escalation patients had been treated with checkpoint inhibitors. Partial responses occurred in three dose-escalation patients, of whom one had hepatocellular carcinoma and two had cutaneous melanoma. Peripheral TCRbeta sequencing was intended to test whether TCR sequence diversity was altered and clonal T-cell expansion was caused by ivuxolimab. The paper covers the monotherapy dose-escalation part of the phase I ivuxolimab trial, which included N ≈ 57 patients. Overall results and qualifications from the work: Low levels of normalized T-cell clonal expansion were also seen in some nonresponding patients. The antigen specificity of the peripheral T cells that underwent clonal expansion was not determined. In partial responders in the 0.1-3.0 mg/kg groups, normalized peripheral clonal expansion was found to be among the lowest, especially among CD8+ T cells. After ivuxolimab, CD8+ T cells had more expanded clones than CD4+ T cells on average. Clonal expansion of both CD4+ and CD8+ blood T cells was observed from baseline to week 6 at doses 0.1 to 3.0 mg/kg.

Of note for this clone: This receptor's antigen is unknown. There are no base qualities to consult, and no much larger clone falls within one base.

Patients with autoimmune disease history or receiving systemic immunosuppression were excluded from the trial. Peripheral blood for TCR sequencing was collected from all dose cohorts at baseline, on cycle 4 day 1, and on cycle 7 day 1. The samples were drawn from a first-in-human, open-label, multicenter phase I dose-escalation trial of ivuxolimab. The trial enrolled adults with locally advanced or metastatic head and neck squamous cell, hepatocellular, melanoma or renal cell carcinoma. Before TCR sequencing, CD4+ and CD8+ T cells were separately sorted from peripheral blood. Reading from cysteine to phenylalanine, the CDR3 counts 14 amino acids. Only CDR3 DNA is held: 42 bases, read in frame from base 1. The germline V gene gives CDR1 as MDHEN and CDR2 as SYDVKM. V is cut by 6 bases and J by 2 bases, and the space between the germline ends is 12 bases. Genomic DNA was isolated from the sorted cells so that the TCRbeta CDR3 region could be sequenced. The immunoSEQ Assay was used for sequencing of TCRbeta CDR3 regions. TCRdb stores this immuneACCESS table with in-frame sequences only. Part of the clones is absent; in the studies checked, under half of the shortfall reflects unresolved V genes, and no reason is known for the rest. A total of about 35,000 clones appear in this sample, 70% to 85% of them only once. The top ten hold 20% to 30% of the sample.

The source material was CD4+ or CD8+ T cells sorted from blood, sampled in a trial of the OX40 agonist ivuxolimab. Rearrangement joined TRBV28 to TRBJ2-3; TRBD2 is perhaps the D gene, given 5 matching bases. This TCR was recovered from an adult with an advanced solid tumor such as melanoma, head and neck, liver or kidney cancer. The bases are TGTGCCAGCAGGTCGACTATCCTCACAGATACGCAGTATTTT. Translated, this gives CASRSTILTDTQYF.